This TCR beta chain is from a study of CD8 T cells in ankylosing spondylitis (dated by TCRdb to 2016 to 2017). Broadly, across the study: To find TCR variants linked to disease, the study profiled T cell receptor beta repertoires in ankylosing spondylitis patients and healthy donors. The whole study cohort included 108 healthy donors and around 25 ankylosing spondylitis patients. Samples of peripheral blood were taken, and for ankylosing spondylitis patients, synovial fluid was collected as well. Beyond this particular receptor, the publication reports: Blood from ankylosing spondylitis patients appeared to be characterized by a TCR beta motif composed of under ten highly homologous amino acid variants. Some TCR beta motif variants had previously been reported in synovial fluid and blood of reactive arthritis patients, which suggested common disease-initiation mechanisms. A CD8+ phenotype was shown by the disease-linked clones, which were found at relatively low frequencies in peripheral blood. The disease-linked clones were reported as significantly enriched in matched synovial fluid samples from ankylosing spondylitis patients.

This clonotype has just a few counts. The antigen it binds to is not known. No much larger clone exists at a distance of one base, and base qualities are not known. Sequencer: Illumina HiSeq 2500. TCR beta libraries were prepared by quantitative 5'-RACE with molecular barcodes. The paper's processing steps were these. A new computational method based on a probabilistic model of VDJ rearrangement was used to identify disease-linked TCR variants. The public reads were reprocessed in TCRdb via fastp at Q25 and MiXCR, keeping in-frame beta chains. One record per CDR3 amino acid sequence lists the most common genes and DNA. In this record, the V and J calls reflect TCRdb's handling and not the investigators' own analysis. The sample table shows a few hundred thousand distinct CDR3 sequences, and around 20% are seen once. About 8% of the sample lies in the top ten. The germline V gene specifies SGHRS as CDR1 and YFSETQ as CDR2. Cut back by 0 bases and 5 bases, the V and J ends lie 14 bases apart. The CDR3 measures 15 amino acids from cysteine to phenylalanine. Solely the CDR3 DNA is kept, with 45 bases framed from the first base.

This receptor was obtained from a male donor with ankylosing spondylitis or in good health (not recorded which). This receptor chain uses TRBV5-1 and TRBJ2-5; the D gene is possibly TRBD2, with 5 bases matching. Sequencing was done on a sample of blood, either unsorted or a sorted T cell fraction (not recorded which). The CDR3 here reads CASSLVVSGSETQYF. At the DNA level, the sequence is TGCGCCAGCAGCTTGGTAGTATCGGGGTCGGAGACCCAGTACTTC. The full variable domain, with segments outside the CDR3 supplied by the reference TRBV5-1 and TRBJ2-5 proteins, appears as KAGVTQTPRYLIKTRGQQVTLSCSPISGHRSVSWYQQTPGQGLQFLFEYFSETQRNKGNFPGRFSGRQFSNSRSEMNVSTLELGDSALYLCASSLVVSGSETQYFGPGTRLLVL.